Here is one T cell receptor beta chain with its context. The antigen remains unidentified. The culture ran for roughly ten days, and then CD4+ T cells were isolated. Vaccine recipients lacked prior SARS-CoV-2 infection and had negative nucleocapsid antibodies. On both days 3 and 7, half of the culture medium was replaced with IL-2 medium. These data are taken from a study of vaccination effects on CD4 cells after COVID-19. Points from the study as a whole: Late after vaccination, infection- and vaccine-induced clones showed marked clonal contraction.

Generated by immunoSEQ multiplex PCR, the TCRdb table keeps only in-frame clones and is missing some. This table has around 26,000 clones, roughly 73% appearing once. Trimming shortened V by 5 bases and J by 6 bases, and 13 bases separated the two germline ends. This CDR3 is built from 13 residues. The chain uses TRBV12-3 or TRBV12-4 and TRBJ1-1, with D hard to call. The clonotype was recovered from a human donor who received a COVID-19 vaccine. The sample here was CD4+ T cells from PBMCs cultured without peptide, taken before COVID-19 vaccination. CDR3 nucleotide sequence: TGTGCCAGCAGTCTGCTGAAGTCCTCTGAAGCTTTCTTT. Residues: CASSLLKSSEAFF.